This T cell receptor (beta chain) is drawn from a study of PD-L1 blockade in urothelial cancer. Study overall: In the mid-2010s therapy began: atezolizumab 1,200 mg intravenously every 3 weeks. Median blood clonality was around 0.08, with around 83,000 unique TCRs. Blood drawn 3 weeks (second dose) and 6 weeks after treatment start was analyzed.

There are 16 residues in the CDR3. CDR1 is KGHSH, CDR2 LQKENI, per germline. Trimming cost V 3 bases and J 5 bases; bases outside gene matches: 9. Stated time point: pretreatment peripheral blood. Patients in the study were battling locally advanced or metastatic urothelial carcinoma. Only in-frame clones appear in the TCRdb table, and some are missing; sequencing was by immunoSEQ multiplex PCR. The sample lists about 55,000 clones; about 80% were seen once. This chain joins TRBV18 and TRBJ2-3; 9 bases align to TRBD1. The starting material was PBMCs, obtained around atezolizumab (anti-PD-L1) treatment. This clonotype was sampled from a man between 45 and 60 years old with urothelial cancer. This chain's CDR3 is CASSPGTGSLVDTQYF. CDR3 in DNA: TGTGCCAGCTCACCGGGGACAGGGTCCCTTGTAGATACGCAGTATTTT.